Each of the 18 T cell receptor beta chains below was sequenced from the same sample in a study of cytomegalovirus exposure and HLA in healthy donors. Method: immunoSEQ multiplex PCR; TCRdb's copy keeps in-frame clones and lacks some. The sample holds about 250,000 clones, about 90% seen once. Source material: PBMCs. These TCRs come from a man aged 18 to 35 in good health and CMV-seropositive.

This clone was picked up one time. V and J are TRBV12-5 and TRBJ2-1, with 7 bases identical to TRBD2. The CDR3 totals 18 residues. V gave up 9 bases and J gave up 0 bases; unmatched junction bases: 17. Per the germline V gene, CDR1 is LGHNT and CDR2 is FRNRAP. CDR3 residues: CARLTKDPSGSSYNEQFF. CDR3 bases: TGTGCTAGACTGACGAAGGACCCTAGCGGCAGCTCCTACAATGAGCAGTTCTTC.

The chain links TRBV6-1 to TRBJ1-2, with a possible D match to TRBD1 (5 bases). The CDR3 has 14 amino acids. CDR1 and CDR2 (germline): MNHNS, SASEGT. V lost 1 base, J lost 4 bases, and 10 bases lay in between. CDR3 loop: CASSEGLRGYGYTF. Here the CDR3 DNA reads TGTGCCAGCAGTGAAGGTTTGAGGGGCTATGGCTACACCTTC.

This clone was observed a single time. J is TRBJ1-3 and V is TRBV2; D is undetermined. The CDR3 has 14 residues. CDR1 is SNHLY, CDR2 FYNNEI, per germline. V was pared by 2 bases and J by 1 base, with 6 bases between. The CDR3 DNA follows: TGTGCCAGCAGTGAACTCAAGTCTGGAAACACCATATATTTT. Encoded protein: CASSELKSGNTIYF. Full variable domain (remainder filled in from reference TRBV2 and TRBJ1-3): EPEVTQTPSHQVTQMGQEVILRCVPISNHLYFYWYRQILGQKVEFLVSFYNNEISEKSEIFDDQFSVERPDGSNFTLKIRSTKLEDSAMYFCASSELKSGNTIYFGEGSWLTVV.

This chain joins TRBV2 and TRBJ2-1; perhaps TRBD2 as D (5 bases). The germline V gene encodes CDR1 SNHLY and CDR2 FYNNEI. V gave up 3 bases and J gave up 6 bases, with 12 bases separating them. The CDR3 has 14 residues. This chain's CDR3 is CASSESSSSNEQFF. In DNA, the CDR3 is TGTGCCAGCAGTGAGTCCTCTAGCTCCAATGAGCAGTTCTTC.

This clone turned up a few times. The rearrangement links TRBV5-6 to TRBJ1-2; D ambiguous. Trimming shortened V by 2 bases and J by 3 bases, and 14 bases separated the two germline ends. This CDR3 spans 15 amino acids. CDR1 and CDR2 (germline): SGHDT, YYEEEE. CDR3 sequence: CASSFRSVRDYGYTF. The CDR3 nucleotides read TGTGCCAGCAGCTTTAGGTCGGTCAGAGACTATGGCTACACCTTC.

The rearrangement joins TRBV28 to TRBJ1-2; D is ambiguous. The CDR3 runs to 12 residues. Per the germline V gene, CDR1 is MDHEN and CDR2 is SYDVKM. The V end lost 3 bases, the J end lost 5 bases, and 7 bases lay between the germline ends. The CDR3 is CASSFGGYGYTF. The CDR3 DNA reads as TGTGCCAGCAGTTTTGGTGGGTATGGCTACACCTTC.

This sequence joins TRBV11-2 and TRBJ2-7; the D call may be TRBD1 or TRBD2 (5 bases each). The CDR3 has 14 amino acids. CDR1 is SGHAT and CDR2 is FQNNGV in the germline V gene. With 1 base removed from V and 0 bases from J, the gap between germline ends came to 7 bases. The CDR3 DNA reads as TGTGCCAGCAGCTTAGCGGGGACCTCCTACGAGCAGTACTTC. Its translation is CASSLAGTSYEQYF.

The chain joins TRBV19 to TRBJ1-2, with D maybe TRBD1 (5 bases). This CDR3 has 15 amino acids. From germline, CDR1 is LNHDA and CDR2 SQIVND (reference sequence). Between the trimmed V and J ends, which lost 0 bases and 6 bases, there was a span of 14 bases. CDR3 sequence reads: CASSIEFPLGDGYTF. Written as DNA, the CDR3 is TGTGCCAGTAGTATAGAGTTCCCTTTGGGGGATGGCTACACCTTC.

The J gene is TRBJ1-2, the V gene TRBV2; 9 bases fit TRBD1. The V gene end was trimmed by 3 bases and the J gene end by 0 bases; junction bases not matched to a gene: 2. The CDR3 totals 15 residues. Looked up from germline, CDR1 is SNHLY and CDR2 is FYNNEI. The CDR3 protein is CASSEGQGANYGYTF. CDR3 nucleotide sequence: TGTGCCAGCAGTGAGGGACAGGGAGCTAACTATGGCTACACCTTC.

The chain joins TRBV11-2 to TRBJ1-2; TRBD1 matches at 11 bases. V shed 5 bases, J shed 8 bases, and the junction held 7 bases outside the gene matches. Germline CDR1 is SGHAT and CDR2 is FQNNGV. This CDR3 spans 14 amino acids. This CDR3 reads CASSTGQGAWGYTF. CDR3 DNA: TGTGCCAGCAGCACCGGACAGGGGGCTTGGGGCTACACCTTC.

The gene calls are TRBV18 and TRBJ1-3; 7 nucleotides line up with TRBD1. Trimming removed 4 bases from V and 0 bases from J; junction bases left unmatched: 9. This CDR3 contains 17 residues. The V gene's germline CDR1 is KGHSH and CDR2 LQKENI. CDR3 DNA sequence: TGTGCCAGCTCACGACCGGGACAGATATACTCTGGAAACACCATATATTTT. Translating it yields CASSRPGQIYSGNTIYF.

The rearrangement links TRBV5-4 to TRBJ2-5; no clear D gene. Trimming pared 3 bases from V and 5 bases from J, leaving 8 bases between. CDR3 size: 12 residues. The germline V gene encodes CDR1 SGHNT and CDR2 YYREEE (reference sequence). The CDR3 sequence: CASSSTDETQYF. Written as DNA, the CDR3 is TGTGCCAGCAGCTCAACAGACGAGACCCAGTACTTC.

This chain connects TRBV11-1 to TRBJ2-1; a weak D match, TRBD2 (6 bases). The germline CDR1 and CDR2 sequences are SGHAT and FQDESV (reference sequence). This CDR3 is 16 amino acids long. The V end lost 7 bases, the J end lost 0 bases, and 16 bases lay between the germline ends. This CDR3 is CASTINGGDSYNEQFF. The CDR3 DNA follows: TGTGCCAGCACCATAAACGGAGGGGACTCCTACAATGAGCAGTTCTTC.

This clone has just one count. CDR3 sequence: CASSLATSRGEKLFF. The CDR3 DNA sequence: TGTGCCAGCAGTTTAGCCACGTCACGGGGTGAAAAACTGTTTTTT. The chain joins TRBV27 to TRBJ1-4; D gene unclear. The CDR3 sequence is 15 residues long. V was trimmed by 2 bases and J by 7 bases, leaving 14 bases between them. Germline V gives CDR1 MNHEY, CDR2 SMNVEV (reference sequence).

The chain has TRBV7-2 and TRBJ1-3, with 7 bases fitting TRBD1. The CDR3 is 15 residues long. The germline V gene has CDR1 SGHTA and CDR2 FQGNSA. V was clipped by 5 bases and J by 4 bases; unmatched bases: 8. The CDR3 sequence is CASSLRGSSGNTIYF. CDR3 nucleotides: TGTGCCAGCAGCCTCAGGGGGTCTTCGGGAAACACCATATATTTT.

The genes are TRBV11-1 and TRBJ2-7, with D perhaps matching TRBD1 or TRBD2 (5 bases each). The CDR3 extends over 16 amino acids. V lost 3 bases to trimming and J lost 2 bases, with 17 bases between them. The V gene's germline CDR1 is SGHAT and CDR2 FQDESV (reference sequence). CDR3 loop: CASSLEPGTLAYEQYF. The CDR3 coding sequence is TGTGCCAGCAGCTTGGAGCCAGGGACGTTGGCCTACGAGCAGTACTTC.

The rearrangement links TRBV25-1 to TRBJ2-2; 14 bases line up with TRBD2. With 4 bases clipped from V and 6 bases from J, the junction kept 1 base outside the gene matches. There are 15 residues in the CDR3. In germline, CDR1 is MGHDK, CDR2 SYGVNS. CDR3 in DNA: TGTGCCAGCAGTGCGACTAGCGGGAGGGCCGGGGAGCTGTTTTTT. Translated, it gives CASSATSGRAGELFF.

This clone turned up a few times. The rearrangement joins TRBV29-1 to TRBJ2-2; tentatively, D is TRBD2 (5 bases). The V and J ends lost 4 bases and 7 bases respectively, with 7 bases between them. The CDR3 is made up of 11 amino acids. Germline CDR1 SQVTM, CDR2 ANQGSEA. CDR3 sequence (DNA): TGCAGCGTTGGGAGGAACGGGGAGCTGTTTTTT. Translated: CSVGRNGELFF.